Sequencing of this T cell receptor (beta chain) was carried out in a study of beta chain features in type 1 diabetes. General study results and limits: For Type 1 diabetes patients, all four CD4+ subsets carried TCRB CDR3s that were moderately but significantly shorter. Healthy donors had naive, central memory and Treg TCRB repertoires that appeared less similar than those seen among patients.

The CDR3 is made up of 18 amino acids. Trimming shortened V by 4 bases and J by 3 bases, and 19 bases separated the two germline ends. The germline CDR1 and CDR2 sequences are SNHLY and FYNNEI. The entirety of the isolated RNA underwent reverse transcription, so expressed TCRB transcripts were sequenced. Some clones are missing from TCRdb's copy, which holds only in-frame ones; the method was immunoSEQ multiplex PCR. There are about 340,000 clones in the sample; roughly 12% occur only once, and 0.013% to 0.015% lies in the top ten. This clone was seen a handful of times. Its antigen remains unknown. This receptor was identified in a woman under 30 with type 1 diabetes. The sequencing sample was made of naive CD4+ T cells from blood. The rearrangement joins TRBV2 to TRBJ2-6; a possible D gene is TRBD1 (5 bases). This chain's CDR3 is CASSVIPTGPGGANVLTF. The CDR3 region has the DNA TGTGCCAGCAGTGTAATCCCTACAGGTCCTGGTGGGGCCAACGTCCTGACTTTC.